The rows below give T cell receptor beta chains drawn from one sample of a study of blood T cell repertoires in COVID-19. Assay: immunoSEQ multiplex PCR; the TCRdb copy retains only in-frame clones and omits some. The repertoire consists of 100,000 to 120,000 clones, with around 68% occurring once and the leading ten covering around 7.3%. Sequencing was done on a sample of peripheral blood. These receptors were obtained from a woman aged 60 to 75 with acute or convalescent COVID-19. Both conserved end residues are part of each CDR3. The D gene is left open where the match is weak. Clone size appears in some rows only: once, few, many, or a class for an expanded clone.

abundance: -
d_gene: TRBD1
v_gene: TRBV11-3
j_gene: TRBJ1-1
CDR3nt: TGTGCCAGCAGCGAGGACAGGGGAACCTACATGAACACTGAAGCTTTCTTT
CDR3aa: CASSEDRGTYMNTEAFF

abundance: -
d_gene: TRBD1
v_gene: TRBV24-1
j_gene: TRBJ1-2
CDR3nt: TGTGCCACCAGTGAGGCAGGGGGATTGAGTGGCTACACCTTC
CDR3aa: CATSEAGGLSGYTF

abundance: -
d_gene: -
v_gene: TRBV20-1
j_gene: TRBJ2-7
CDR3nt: TGCAGTGCTCTAGCGAACTACGAGCAGTACTTC
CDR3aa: CSALANYEQYF

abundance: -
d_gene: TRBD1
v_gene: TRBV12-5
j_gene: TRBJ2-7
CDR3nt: TGTGCTAGTGGTTTGTCACAGGGGGTATTCTACGAGCAGTACTTC
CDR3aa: CASGLSQGVFYEQYF

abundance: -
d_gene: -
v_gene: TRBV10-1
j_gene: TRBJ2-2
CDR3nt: TGCGCCAGTACAGGGACGGGTGAGGCCGGGGAGCTGTTTTTT
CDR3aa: CASTGTGEAGELFF

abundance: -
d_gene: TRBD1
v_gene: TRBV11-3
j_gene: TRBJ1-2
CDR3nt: TGTGCCAGCAGCTCTGGACAGGGGGCTAACTATGGCTACACCTTC
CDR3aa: CASSSGQGANYGYTF

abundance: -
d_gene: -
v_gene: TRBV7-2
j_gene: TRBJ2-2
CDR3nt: TGTGCCAGCAGCTATCCAGGGTACACCGGGGAGCTGTTTTTT
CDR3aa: CASSYPGYTGELFF

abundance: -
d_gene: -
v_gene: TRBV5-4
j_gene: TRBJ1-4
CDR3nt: TGTGCCAGCAGCTTCCGACAGACAACTAATGAAAAACTGTTTTTT
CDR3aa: CASSFRQTTNEKLFF

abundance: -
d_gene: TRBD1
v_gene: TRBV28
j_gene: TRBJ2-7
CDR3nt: TGTGCCAGCAGCCGGCCAGGGGGAAGCTCCTACGAGCAGTACTTC
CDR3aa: CASSRPGGSSYEQYF

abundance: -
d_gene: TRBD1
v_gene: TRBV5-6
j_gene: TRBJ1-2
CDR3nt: TGTGCCAGCAGGGAGCCCGGGACAGGGAACTATGGCTACACCTTC
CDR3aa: CASREPGTGNYGYTF

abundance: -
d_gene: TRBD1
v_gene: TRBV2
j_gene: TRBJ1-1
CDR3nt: TGTGCCAGCAGTGTAGGGGGCTTGATTGCTGAAGCTTTCTTT
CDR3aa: CASSVGGLIAEAFF

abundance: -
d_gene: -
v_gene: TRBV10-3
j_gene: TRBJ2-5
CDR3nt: TGTGCCATCAGTGGGGCAGGTCAAGAGACCCAGTACTTC
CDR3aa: CAISGAGQETQYF

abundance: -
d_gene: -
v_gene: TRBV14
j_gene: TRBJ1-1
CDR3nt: TGTGCCAGCAGCCCCCTATCGAGGTTGAACACTGAAGCTTTCTTT
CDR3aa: CASSPLSRLNTEAFF

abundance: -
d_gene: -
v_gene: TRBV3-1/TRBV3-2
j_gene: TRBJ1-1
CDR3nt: TGTGCCAGCAGCCAAGTCGGGGGAGCTGAAGCTTTCTTT
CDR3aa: CASSQVGGAEAFF

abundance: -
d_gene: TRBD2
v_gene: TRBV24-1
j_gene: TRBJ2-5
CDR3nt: TGTGCCACCAGTCCAAAGCCGGGACTAGCGGGGGAGAACCAAGAGACCCAGTACTTC
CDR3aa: CATSPKPGLAGENQETQYF

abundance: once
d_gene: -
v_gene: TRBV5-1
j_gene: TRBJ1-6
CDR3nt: TGCGCCAGCAGCTTGGGACAGACAGGAAATTCACCCCTCCACTTT
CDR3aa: CASSLGQTGNSPLHF

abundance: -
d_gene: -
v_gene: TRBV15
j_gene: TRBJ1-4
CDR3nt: TGTGCCACCAGCAGAGTATCGCAGGAAAATGAAAAACTGTTTTTT
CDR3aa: CATSRVSQENEKLFF

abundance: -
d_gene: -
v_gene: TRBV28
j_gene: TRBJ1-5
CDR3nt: TGTGCCAGCAGTTTAACTGCCACGGGCAATCAGCCCCAGCATTTT
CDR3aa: CASSLTATGNQPQHF

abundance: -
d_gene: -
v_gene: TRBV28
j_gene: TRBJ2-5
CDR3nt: TGTGCCAGCAGTGCCCCGCACCGGGAACAGACCCAGTACTTC
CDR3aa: CASSAPHREQTQYF

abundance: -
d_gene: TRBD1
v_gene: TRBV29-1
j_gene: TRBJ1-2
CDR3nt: TGCAGCGTTGACCTTTCCGGGACAGGGAGGGGTGACTACACCTTC
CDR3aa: CSVDLSGTGRGDYTF